The T cell receptor beta chain under discussion was sequenced for a study of tumor-infiltrating lymphocytes in primary liver carcinoma. Alongside blood RNA obtained from unsorted whole blood, germline DNA was also extracted. Concerning this clonotype: Its antigen is unknown.

Germline CDR1 SEHNR, CDR2 FQNEAQ (reference sequence). The V and J ends lost 2 bases and 0 bases respectively, with 5 bases between them. This CDR3 is built from 15 residues. From around 500 ng of total RNA, TCR beta-specific cDNA was reverse-transcribed using a constant-region primer. ARM-PCR, slightly modified, supplied the TCR beta libraries through three nested multiplex PCR rounds. Investigators reported that the first two PCR rounds, at roughly 10 cycles each, used TRBV1-TRBV30 forward primers with a C-beta reverse primer. TCRdb independently ran MiXCR on the multiplex PCR reads; one entry per CDR3 protein. The sample consists of hundreds of thousands of distinct CDR3 sequences, 50% to 75% of them appearing once. Overall study findings and caveats: Blood trailed tumors significantly in top-250-clone fraction (p = 0.039). Between tumor regions, pairs overlapped more than tumor-adjacent and tumor-blood pairs did.

The sample was peripheral blood. The receptor comes from a woman younger than 45 with primary liver carcinoma and hepatitis B virus infection. The chain couples TRBV7-9 to TRBJ2-6; D not resolved. The CDR3 bases are TGTGCCAGCAGCTTACGGATCTCTGGGGCCAACGTCCTGACTTTC. As protein: CASSLRISGANVLTF.